This T cell receptor (beta chain) emerged from a study of chemoradiotherapy in HPV16-positive cancers. Sequencing used immunoSEQ multiplex PCR; TCRdb keeps in-frame clones, though not all of them. The sample has about 5,400 clones; about nine tenths are singletons. The germline V and J ends were trimmed by 3 bases and 7 bases, with 9 bases remaining between them. The CDR3 has 11 amino acids. Germline assignment: CDR1 DFQATT and CDR2 SNEGSKA (reference sequence). The chain uses TRBV20-1 and TRBJ1-2, with D uncertain. The sequence was collected from a human donor with HPV-associated anogenital cancer. The sequenced sample was blood, obtained from a patient who underwent chemoradiotherapy. The CDR3 DNA reads TGCAGTGCTAGGGAGGGTCCTGGCTACACCTTC. Encoded protein: CSAREGPGYTF.